This entry lists 29 T cell receptor beta chains sequenced from one sample in a study of cytomegalovirus exposure and HLA in healthy donors. Produced via immunoSEQ multiplex PCR; TCRdb's table is partial and in-frame only. This table holds about 280,000 clones, approximately 90% found once. The sample consisted of PBMCs. Every receptor here comes from a woman between 18 and 29 years old in good health and CMV-seronegative.

The V and J genes are TRBV2 and TRBJ2-5, with TRBD1 identical over 7 bases. V lost 3 bases and J lost 11; bases outside the gene matches: 6. The CDR3 sequence is 12 residues long. Germline-derived CDR1 and CDR2 are SNHLY and FYNNEI. CDR3 region: CASSDPRGWQYF. The CDR3 nucleotides are TGTGCCAGCAGTGACCCCAGGGGGTGGCAGTACTTC.

The chain combines TRBV27 with TRBJ2-1, with 7 bases lining up with TRBD2. This CDR3 is built from 16 residues. V trimming: 5 bases; J trimming: 0 bases; junction bases outside the gene matches: 7. Germline V gene lookup returns CDR1 MNHEY and CDR2 SMNVEV (reference sequence). The CDR3: CASSPSAGNSYNEQFF. In DNA, the CDR3 is TGTGCCAGCAGTCCTTCAGCGGGGAACTCCTACAATGAGCAGTTCTTC.

This clone was found a few times. This chain uses TRBV14 with TRBJ1-2, with a possible D match to TRBD1 (5 bases). The V gene's germline CDR1 is SGHDN and CDR2 FVKESK. This CDR3 has 14 amino acids. The ends were cut back, 6 bases at V and 7 bases at J, with 18 bases in the middle. The CDR3 loop reads CASRRGWGRGGYTF. The DNA of the CDR3 is TGTGCCAGCAGGCGAGGTTGGGGGAGGGGTGGCTACACCTTC.

This chain connects TRBV5-1 to TRBJ2-3, with D perhaps matching TRBD2 (5 bases). The CDR3 spans 16 residues. V lost 7 bases and J lost 3, with 21 bases in between. Germline loops: CDR1 SGHRS, CDR2 YFSETQ. The CDR3 reads CASSNLGIARTDTQYF. The CDR3 nucleotides are TGCGCCAGCTCGAACCTGGGGATAGCGAGGACAGATACGCAGTATTTT.

The CDR3 coding sequence is TGTGCCAGCAGTCTCGAGTCCTCGACTTTCGAGCAGTACTTC. Residues: CASSLESSTFEQYF. This sequence joins TRBV2 and TRBJ2-7, with D uncertain. The CDR3 is made up of 14 amino acids. V was pared by 5 bases and J by 6 bases, with 17 bases between. CDR1 is SNHLY, CDR2 FYNNEI, per germline.

V is TRBV2 and J is TRBJ1-5, with 7 bases matching TRBD1. Germline V gene sequence: CDR1 SNHLY, CDR2 FYNNEI. The junction had 7 bases not matched to a gene; V was cut back by 4 bases and J by 10 bases. This CDR3 contains 13 residues. Here the CDR3 DNA reads TGTGCCAGCAGTGTCGGACAGGCAAGCCCCCAGCATTTT. This encodes CASSVGQASPQHF.

The J gene is TRBJ2-5, the V gene TRBV29-1; TRBD1 agrees at 10 bases. The CDR3 is made up of 12 amino acids. Germline V gene lookup returns CDR1 SQVTM and CDR2 ANQGSEA. CDR3 bases: TGCAGTGGGAGGGGACAGGGGGAGACCCAGTACTTC. Its protein is CSGRGQGETQYF.

The chain has TRBV15 and TRBJ2-2, with D tentatively TRBD2 (5 bases). From germline, CDR1 is LNHNV and CDR2 YYDKDF (reference sequence). The CDR3 has 18 residues. V dropped 3 bases and J dropped 1 base, with 18 bases sitting between them. This CDR3 is CATSSLTGVRQNTGELFF. The CDR3 DNA follows: TGTGCCACCAGCAGCCTAACCGGGGTACGGCAGAACACCGGGGAGCTGTTTTTT.

J is TRBJ2-3 and V is TRBV9, with D tentatively TRBD2 (5 bases). Trimming cost V 0 bases and J 9 bases, with 8 bases left between them. The CDR3 extends over 12 amino acids. CDR1 is SGDLS and CDR2 is YYNGEE in the germline V gene. The CDR3 nucleotides read TGTGCCAGCAGCGTAGGGGAGCGGACGCAGTATTTT. Translated: CASSVGERTQYF.

The chain employs TRBV6-1 and TRBJ2-2; tentative D call: TRBD2 (5 bases). This CDR3 has 16 residues. V was shortened by 3 bases and J by 0 bases, with 11 bases between the two germline ends. CDR1 is MNHNS and CDR2 is SASEGT in the germline V gene. CDR3 coding DNA: TGTGCCAGCAGTGAGGCGAGCGGAACGAACACCGGGGAGCTGTTTTTT. Protein product: CASSEASGTNTGELFF.

The count of this clone is one. The chain combines TRBV18 with TRBJ1-2; D is undetermined. Germline CDR1 KGHSH, CDR2 LQKENI. This CDR3 comprises 14 residues. With 6 bases removed from V and 2 bases from J, the gap between germline ends came to 13 bases. The CDR3 DNA reads as TGTGCCAGCTCTCCCTCGACTGAAAACTATGGCTACACCTTC. This codes for CASSPSTENYGYTF.

J is TRBJ1-1 and V is TRBV28; D is possibly TRBD1 (5 bases). This CDR3 is 16 amino acids long. Germline V gene sequence: CDR1 MDHEN, CDR2 SYDVKM. The germline V and J ends were trimmed by 3 bases and 3 bases, with 17 bases remaining between them. In nucleotides, the CDR3 is TGTGCCAGCAGTTTGGGCAGTTGGGGCTCCGACACTGAAGCTTTCTTT. Translated, it gives CASSLGSWGSDTEAFF.

The chain uses TRBV28 and TRBJ2-7; 11 bases map to TRBD2. The V segment lost 7 bases and the J segment 2 bases; nucleotides outside the gene matches: 1. The germline V gene encodes CDR1 MDHEN and CDR2 SYDVKM. CDR3 length: 13 residues. The CDR3 nucleotides are TGTGCCAGCAAACTAGCGGGAGCCTACGAGCAGTACTTC. It translates to CASKLAGAYEQYF.

This clone has only a few counts. The CDR3 region is CASRMDRGDGQPQHF. The CDR3 DNA follows: TGTGCCAGCAGGATGGACAGGGGCGACGGGCAGCCCCAGCATTTT. This chain joins TRBV6-6 and TRBJ1-5; 9 bases align to TRBD1. The CDR3 is made up of 15 amino acids. CDR1 and CDR2 from the germline V gene are MNHNY and SVGAGI (reference sequence). V was pared by 6 bases and J by 7 bases, with 10 bases of the junction left unmatched.

As concerns this clone: Other DNA sequences from this sample encode an identical CDR3 as well. V is TRBV5-1 and J is TRBJ2-1; 12 bases are a match to TRBD2. Germline V gene sequence: CDR1 SGHRS, CDR2 YFSETQ. Trimming removed 3 bases from V and 7 bases from J; junction bases left unmatched: 2. The CDR3 is 14 residues long. CDR3 coding DNA: TGCGCCAGCAGCTCGGGACTAGCGGGTAATGAGCAGTTCTTC. This codes for CASSSGLAGNEQFF. Variable domain in full (rest from reference TRBV5-1 and TRBJ2-1): KAGVTQTPRYLIKTRGQQVTLSCSPISGHRSVSWYQQTPGQGLQFLFEYFSETQRNKGNFPGRFSGRQFSNSRSEMNVSTLELGDSALYLCASSSGLAGNEQFFGPGTRLTVL.

CDR3 DNA: TGTGCCAGCAGTGATAGCAGCAATGAGCAGTTCTTC. Translating gives CASSDSSNEQFF. The chain joins TRBV2 to TRBJ2-1; no clear D. The V gene's germline CDR1 is SNHLY and CDR2 FYNNEI. The CDR3 has 12 residues. Trimming took off 3 bases at V and 6 bases at J, with 6 bases between the two ends.

This chain connects TRBV5-1 to TRBJ1-1; 9 nucleotides line up with TRBD1. CDR3 length: 16 residues. The V segment lost 4 bases and the J segment 1 base; nucleotides outside the gene matches: 8. Germline loops: CDR1 SGHRS, CDR2 YFSETQ. DNA of the CDR3: TGCGCCAGCAGCATAGATGGGGGACAGGGGAACACTGAAGCTTTCTTT. It specifies CASSIDGGQGNTEAFF.

The chain is built from TRBV5-1 and TRBJ2-5, with D perhaps TRBD1 (5 bases). Germline V CDR1 and CDR2: SGHRS, YFSETQ. CDR3 length equals 13 residues. Trimming took off 0 bases at V and 7 bases at J, with 10 bases between the two ends. The CDR3 protein is CASSLDRGGTQYF. CDR3 sequence (DNA): TGCGCCAGCAGCTTGGATAGGGGTGGGACCCAGTACTTC.

DNA of the CDR3: TGTGCCACCAGCAGAAACCTCAGGGGGAACTCTGGGGCCAACGTCCTGACTTTC. The encoded protein is CATSRNLRGNSGANVLTF. This chain uses TRBV15 with TRBJ2-6, with 7 positions matching TRBD1. The CDR3 length is 18 residues. Per germline, CDR1 LNHNV and CDR2 YYDKDF (reference sequence). Losses at the gene ends were 2 bases for V and 0 bases for J; bases not matched to a gene: 7.

This chain uses TRBV6-1 with TRBJ2-7; D is possibly TRBD1 (6 bases). Looked up from germline, CDR1 is MNHNS and CDR2 is SASEGT. With 2 bases removed from V and 3 bases from J, the gap between germline ends came to 17 bases. The CDR3 covers 16 residues. The CDR3 DNA reads as TGTGCCAGCAGTGAAAGATATAGGACAGATTTCTACGAGCAGTACTTC. Amino acid sequence: CASSERYRTDFYEQYF.

J is TRBJ1-4 and V is TRBV7-8; a weak D match, TRBD1 (6 bases). The CDR3 has 12 amino acids. The V and J ends lost 8 bases and 8 bases respectively, with 12 bases between them. CDR1 is SGHVS, CDR2 FQNEAQ, per germline. The CDR3 DNA is TGTGCCAGCGGAACCACAGGGGAAAAACTGTTTTTT. Its protein product is CASGTTGEKLFF.

Worth noting for this clone: Other DNA sequences within the sample encode an identical CDR3. The chain is built from TRBV5-1 and TRBJ1-1, with D tentatively TRBD1 (5 bases). The V gene's germline CDR1 is SGHRS and CDR2 YFSETQ. This CDR3 has 15 amino acids. The V end was cut by 0 bases, the J end by 5 bases, with 14 bases between. The CDR3 DNA reads as TGCGCCAGCAGCTTGGCTGGGCGGGGGGATACTGAAGCTTTCTTT. This codes for CASSLAGRGDTEAFF.

The rearrangement joins TRBV6-5 to TRBJ1-1, with TRBD1 identical over 8 bases. The germline V gene has CDR1 MNHEY and CDR2 SVGAGI. This CDR3 contains 14 residues. After removal of 9 bases from V and 1 base from J, the junction contained 7 bases not matched to a gene. This chain's CDR3 is CASSLRGRNTEAFF. The DNA of the CDR3 is TGTGCCAGTTCTCTCAGGGGGCGGAACACTGAAGCTTTCTTT.

J is TRBJ2-6 and V is TRBV28, with 8 bases identical to TRBD1. Germline V gives CDR1 MDHEN, CDR2 SYDVKM. The V gene end was trimmed by 1 base and the J gene end by 3 bases; junction bases not matched to a gene: 2. The CDR3 is 16 amino acids. CDR3 loop: CASSLLGTGGANVLTF. CDR3 nucleotide sequence: TGTGCCAGCAGTTTATTGGGGACAGGTGGGGCCAACGTCCTGACTTTC.

This clone was counted once. The chain's CDR3 is CATSSETDTEAFF. CDR3 sequence (DNA): TGTGCCACCAGCAGCGAAACAGACACTGAAGCTTTCTTT. V usage is TRBV15 and J usage is TRBJ1-1; D not certain. The CDR3 is 13 amino acids. V was cut by 3 bases and J by 3 bases, with 8 bases left in between. The germline gives CDR1 LNHNV, CDR2 YYDKDF (reference sequence).

CDR3 bases: TGTGCCAGTAGTATGTCCGGGACAGGGGGCTACGAGCAGTACTTC. The encoded protein is CASSMSGTGGYEQYF. V usage is TRBV19 and J usage is TRBJ2-7; the match to TRBD1 covers 11 bases. V was clipped by 3 bases and J by 3 bases; unmatched bases: 4. This CDR3 region has 15 residues. Germline-derived CDR1 and CDR2 are LNHDA and SQIVND (reference sequence).

This clone was detected once. Written as DNA, the CDR3 is TGTGCCAGCAGTTACTCGAACAGGGTAGCCAAAAACATTCAGTACTTC. It yields the protein CASSYSNRVAKNIQYF. The J gene is TRBJ2-4, the V gene TRBV6-5; a possible D gene is TRBD1 (6 bases). The CDR3 totals 16 residues. Trimming cost V 0 bases and J 0 bases, with 9 bases left between them. CDR1 and CDR2 from the germline V gene are MNHEY and SVGAGI.

The chain combines TRBV28 with TRBJ1-1; TRBD1 is a possible D gene (5 bases). The CDR3 is 14 residues long. V lost 5 bases and J lost 5, with 15 bases in between. Germline loops: CDR1 MDHEN, CDR2 SYDVKM. The CDR3 DNA reads TGTGCCAGCAGTGGACTTTGGCGGGGGACTGAAGCTTTCTTT. Translation: CASSGLWRGTEAFF.

For the CDR3, the DNA is TGCGCCAGCAGCGTGGACGGCCGTGGACTAGCGGGAGTCCGCACAGATACGCAGTATTTT. It yields the protein CASSVDGRGLAGVRTDTQYF. This chain uses TRBV5-1 with TRBJ2-3; TRBD2 matches at 13 bases. The CDR3 spans 20 residues. CDR1 SGHRS and CDR2 YFSETQ come from the germline V gene. With 4 bases clipped from V and 1 base from J, the junction kept 15 bases outside the gene matches. Looking up the rest from reference TRBV5-1 and TRBJ2-3 gives the full variable domain: KAGVTQTPRYLIKTRGQQVTLSCSPISGHRSVSWYQQTPGQGLQFLFEYFSETQRNKGNFPGRFSGRQFSNSRSEMNVSTLELGDSALYLCASSVDGRGLAGVRTDTQYFGPGTRLTVL.